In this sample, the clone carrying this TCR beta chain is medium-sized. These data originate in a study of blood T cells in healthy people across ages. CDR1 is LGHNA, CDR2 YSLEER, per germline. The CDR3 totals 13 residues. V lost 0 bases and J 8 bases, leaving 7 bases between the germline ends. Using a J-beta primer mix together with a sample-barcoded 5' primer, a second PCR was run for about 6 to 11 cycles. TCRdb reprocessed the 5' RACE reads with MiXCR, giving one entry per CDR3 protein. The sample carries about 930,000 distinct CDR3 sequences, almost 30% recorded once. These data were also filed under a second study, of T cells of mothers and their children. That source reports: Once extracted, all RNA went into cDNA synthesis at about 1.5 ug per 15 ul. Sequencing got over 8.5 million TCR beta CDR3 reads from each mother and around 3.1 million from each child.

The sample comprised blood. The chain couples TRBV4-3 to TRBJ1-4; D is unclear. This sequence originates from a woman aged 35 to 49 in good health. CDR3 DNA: TGCGCCAGCAGCCAAGACCATAGGGAAAAACTGTTTTTT. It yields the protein CASSQDHREKLFF.